The present T cell receptor (beta chain) was sequenced within a study of regulatory T cells in long-lasting Graves disease (TCRdb year 2021). The study in broad terms: To count as having persistent Graves' disease, a patient had to have received antithyroid drug treatment for over 5 years with TSH receptor autoantibodies remaining persistently positive. TCR sequencing covered some 13 persistent and some 20 newly diagnosed Graves' disease patients, around 33 samples in total. Peripheral blood TCR sequencing and RNA sequencing compared persistent Graves' disease patients with newly diagnosed Graves' disease patients. In the clinical cohort, patients with persistent Graves' disease had used antithyroid drugs for an average of roughly ten years. The study took place in China and was registered as a clinical trial. Overall study results and their limits: TRBV28, TRBJ1-2 and TRBJ2-5 were preferentially used in persistent disease, while TRBV20-1 and TRBJ2-1 were favored in newly diagnosed disease. As a limitation, the authors acknowledged that the small sample size may reduce accuracy. Sequencing and analysis were restricted to the TCR beta chain. Lower TCR Shannon entropy and fewer highly expanded clones were observed in persistent Graves' disease patients than in newly diagnosed patients, which suggested clonal expansion. Only peripheral blood was studied, because thyroid tissue, the primary lesion, was inaccessible. Patients with persistent disease shared more public clonotypes (fewer than 3,000) than newly diagnosed patients did (more than 900).

The time point label, as the study defines it: persistent/refractory GD, antithyroid drugs over 5 years with positive TRAb. For both TCR sequencing and RNA sequencing, RNA was extracted from PBMCs using TRIzol. The diagnosis of Graves' disease was made according to American Thyroid Association guidelines. The patients came from an endocrinology department in Xi'an, China. Each patient gave approximately 9 milliliters of peripheral blood, collected in an EDTA anticoagulant tube. Ficoll Paque Plus density gradient separation was used to isolate PBMCs, and no further T cell sorting was done. An Agilent 2100 Bioanalyzer and agarose gel were used to check RNA quality, and a NanoDrop 2000 was used to measure RNA concentration. The germline V gene sets CDR1 to MNHEY and CDR2 to SVGAGI. Deletion took 4 bases off V and 4 bases off J, with a span of 13 bases between the germline ends. The CDR3 covers 14 residues, taking in both the cysteine and the phenylalanine. Only CDR3 DNA remains: 42 bases, in frame from the first base.

This clonotype was seen many times. Its antigen is unknown. No much larger clonotype is one base removed from it; base qualities were not supplied. Library preparation employed multiplex PCR. The sample was run on an Illumina HiSeq 4000. iRepertoire HTBI primers and Arm-PCR amplification of CDR3 regions were used to construct TCR beta libraries. Gel purification was performed on PCR products prior to sequencing. The study's processing was this. Across samples, around 58 TRBV and 15 or so TRBJ segments were identified and used for gene usage analysis of CDR3 amino acid clonotypes. COPE and FqMerger were used to merge the filtered high-quality paired reads into contigs. Contigs were aligned with BLAST to IMGT TRBV, TRBD and TRBJ reference genes, and CDR3 was defined per IMGT. Clonotypes above 0.1% frequency were classified as highly expanded clones. Shannon entropy was used to measure repertoire diversity, and the Gini coefficient was used to measure V-J evenness. A clonotype was considered public if more than one individual shared it. In-frame beta chains were kept once TCRdb had trimmed the public reads at Q25 with fastp and called clones with MiXCR. One record per CDR3 amino acid sequence lists the most common genes and DNA. TCRdb assigned the V and J calls; the authors' analysis was not used. The sample table shows a few hundred thousand distinct CDR3 sequences, and under 25% are seen once. The ten largest clones represent 56% of the sample.

The TCR was taken from a female donor with Graves disease. Sequenced here: peripheral blood mononuclear cells (PBMCs), sampled when the disease was refractory, from a patient treated with antithyroid drugs. The receptor chain draws on TRBV6-5 and TRBJ1-2, with a weak D call of TRBD1 (6 bases match). The DNA is as follows: TGTGCCAGCAGTTCGGGGGGCTCTGCCTATGGCTACACCTTC. This translates into CASSSGGSAYGYTF.